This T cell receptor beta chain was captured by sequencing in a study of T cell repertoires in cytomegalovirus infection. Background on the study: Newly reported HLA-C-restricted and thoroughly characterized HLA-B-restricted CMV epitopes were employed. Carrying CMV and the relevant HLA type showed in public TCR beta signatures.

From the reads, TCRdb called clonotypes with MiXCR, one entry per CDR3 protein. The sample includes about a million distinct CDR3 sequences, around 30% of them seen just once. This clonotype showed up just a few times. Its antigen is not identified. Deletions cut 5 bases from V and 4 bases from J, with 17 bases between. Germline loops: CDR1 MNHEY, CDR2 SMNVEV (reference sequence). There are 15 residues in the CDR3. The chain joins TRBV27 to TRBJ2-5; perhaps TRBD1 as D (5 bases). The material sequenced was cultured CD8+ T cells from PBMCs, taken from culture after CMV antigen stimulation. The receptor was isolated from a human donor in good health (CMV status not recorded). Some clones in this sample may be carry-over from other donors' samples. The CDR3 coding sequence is TGTGCCAGCAGTGGGATCGTCCTGGGGCGAGAGACCCAGTACTTC. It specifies CASSGIVLGRETQYF.